The clone carrying this TCR beta chain showed up many times. The antigen is not known. This record belongs to a study of CD8+CD57+ T cells in acquired aplastic anemia. The overall study: Quantities of DNA derived from sorted CD4+ and CD8+ cells averaged roughly 3 ug. About 10 million reads, on average, were obtained for CD4+ cells from healthy donors. General study results and limits: Sharing between patients and controls was observed for roughly 29 CD8+ CDR3 sequences. Patients versus controls showed no significant CD8+ Simpson's diversity difference.

This CDR3 region has 14 residues. Trimming left V 2 bases short and J 2 bases short, with 10 bases between. Germline assignment: CDR1 SGHNT and CDR2 YYREEE (reference sequence). It was genomic DNA that served as the template for profiling TCR beta VDJ and CDR3. TCRdb re-analysed the reads in MiXCR, keeping a single row per CDR3 protein. The sample holds 98,000 or so distinct CDR3 sequences, approximately 49% seen once. The rearrangement joins TRBV5-4 to TRBJ1-2, with no clear D. Sequences were obtained from sorted CD4+, CD8+, or CD8+CD57+ T cells (not recorded which) from PBMCs. This clonotype was obtained from a human donor in good health, serving as a control. The CDR3 reads CASSFANGNYGYTF. For the CDR3, the DNA is TGTGCCAGCAGCTTTGCGAACGGGAACTATGGCTACACCTTC.